This T cell receptor (beta chain) is drawn from a study of shared clonotypes between healthy human individuals. Regarding the study as a whole: Relative to clonotypes present in all four donors, those not shared had lower generation probabilities.

Investigators spread the genomic DNA of each subset evenly over several immunoSEQ plates. The data were produced by immunoSEQ multiplex PCR, yet TCRdb's version contains in-frame clones alone and is incomplete. This repertoire shows approximately 2.3 million clones, approximately 95% found once; its top ten account for about 0.39%. Concerning this clone: What it binds is not known.

Germline CDR1 MNHEY, CDR2 SVGAGI. This CDR3 is 15 amino acids long. The junction had 10 bases not matched to a gene; V was cut back by 7 bases and J by 5 bases. Investigators divided CD4+ cells into CD45RA+ naive and CD45RA-negative memory subsets. V and J are TRBV6-5 and TRBJ2-3; TRBD1 matches at 9 bases. The clonotype was recovered from a young man in good health. Some clones in this sample may be carry-over from other donors' samples. Sequenced input: naive CD4+ T cells from PBMCs. As to subset: CD45RA+ positively selected. The chain's CDR3 is CASNPRDRVRDTQYF. The CDR3 DNA is TGTGCCAGCAACCCCCGGGACAGGGTACGAGATACGCAGTATTTT.